This is a list of T cell receptor beta chains from one sample in a study of cytomegalovirus exposure and HLA in healthy donors. Assay: immunoSEQ multiplex PCR; the TCRdb copy retains only in-frame clones and omits some. Found here are tens of thousands of clones, 94% of them singletons; the top ten hold 3.2%. Sequencing was performed on PBMCs. The receptor source for this set is a woman aged 18-29 years in good health and CMV-seropositive. CDR3s include the opening cysteine and the closing phenylalanine or tryptophan. Fields, in order: J gene, V gene, clone size, D gene, CDR3 protein, CDR3 DNA. The D gene is left open where the match is weak. Rows give clone size only sometimes, using once, few, many, or a class for an expanded clone.

>TRBJ2-4|TRBV2|NA|NA
CASSRRGTKNIQYF
TGTGCCAGCAGCCGCCGGGGAACTAAAAACATTCAGTACTTC
>TRBJ1-5|TRBV6-5|NA|TRBD1
CASRTDRASNQPQHF
TGTGCCAGCAGAACGGACAGGGCCTCCAATCAGCCCCAGCATTTT
>TRBJ1-1|TRBV29-1|once|NA
CSAEVGNPGTEAFF
TGCAGCGCCGAAGTCGGGAACCCGGGTACTGAAGCTTTCTTT
>TRBJ1-1|TRBV4-1|once|TRBD1
CASRPGGMNTEAFF
TGCGCCAGCAGACCAGGGGGGATGAACACTGAAGCTTTCTTT
>TRBJ2-7|TRBV14|NA|TRBD1
CASSYGQGTYEQYF
TGTGCCAGCAGTTACGGACAGGGGACCTACGAGCAGTACTTC
>TRBJ1-2|TRBV6-5|few|TRBD1
CASRGGTGIYGYTF
TGTGCCAGCAGAGGAGGGACAGGTATCTATGGCTACACCTTC
>TRBJ2-1|TRBV18|NA|NA
CASSPGRNEQFF
TGTGCCAGCTCACCGGGGCGCAATGAGCAGTTCTTC
>TRBJ1-1|TRBV27|NA|TRBD1
CASSLLPGTGRETEAFF
TGTGCCAGCAGTTTATTACCGGGGACAGGGCGAGAGACTGAAGCTTTCTTT
>TRBJ1-2|TRBV27|NA|TRBD1
CASSPGQVNYGYTF
TGTGCCAGCAGTCCGGGACAGGTTAACTATGGCTACACCTTC
>TRBJ2-7|TRBV28|NA|NA
CASSSLADEQYF
TGTGCCAGCAGTTCCCTAGCCGACGAGCAGTACTTC
>TRBJ2-3|TRBV27|NA|TRBD1
CASSLSAGGIADTQYF
TGTGCCAGCAGTTTATCGGCAGGGGGCATAGCAGATACGCAGTATTTT
>TRBJ2-5|TRBV19|NA|TRBD2
CASSGRGSLPETQYF
TGTGCCAGTTCGGGCCGCGGGAGTCTCCCAGAGACCCAGTACTTC
>TRBJ2-3|TRBV5-6|NA|TRBD2
CASSLAGEGWDQPQYF
TGTGCCAGCAGCTTGGCCGGGGAGGGGTGGGATCAGCCCCAGTATTTT
>TRBJ1-1|TRBV5-1|once|NA
CASSYSGQMNTEAFF
TGCGCCAGCAGCTACTCGGGACAAATGAACACTGAAGCTTTCTTT
>TRBJ1-2|TRBV6-5|once|NA
CASMAPTNYGYTF
TGTGCCAGCATGGCACCCACTAACTATGGCTACACCTTC
>TRBJ1-1|TRBV11-2|NA|TRBD1
CASSQRGTGGLVNTEAFF
TGTGCCAGCAGCCAGCGGGGTACAGGGGGCTTAGTGAACACTGAAGCTTTCTTT
>TRBJ2-7|TRBV27|NA|TRBD1
CASSFRDSAYEQYF
TGTGCCAGCAGTTTCCGGGACAGCGCCTACGAGCAGTACTTC
>TRBJ2-2|TRBV6-8|NA|NA
CASSYPREYANSGELFF
TGTGCCAGCAGTTACCCTCGGGAGTACGCCAACAGCGGGGAGCTGTTTTTT
>TRBJ2-5|TRBV4-2|once|NA
CASSQEGTSLTETQYF
TGTGCCAGCAGCCAAGAAGGGACAAGTCTTACTGAGACCCAGTACTTC
>TRBJ2-2|TRBV7-3|NA|NA
CASSQTDRPRELFF
TGTGCCAGCAGCCAGACCGACAGGCCGCGGGAGCTGTTTTTT
>TRBJ1-2|TRBV2|NA|TRBD1
CASRRDRGNYGYTF
TGTGCCAGCAGGCGGGACAGGGGGAACTATGGCTACACCTTC
>TRBJ1-1|TRBV6-5|NA|NA
CASSYPGRTEAFF
TGTGCCAGCAGTTATCCGGGGAGGACTGAAGCTTTCTTT
>TRBJ2-7|TRBV5-1|NA|NA
CASSLAGYGGEQYF
TGCGCCAGCAGCTTGGCTGGGTATGGCGGCGAGCAGTACTTC
>TRBJ2-7|TRBV5-4|NA|NA
CASSRDISYEQYF
TGTGCCAGCAGCAGGGACATCTCCTACGAGCAGTACTTC
>TRBJ2-7|TRBV11-2|NA|TRBD2
CASSLSIGLAGGVAYEQYF
TGTGCCAGCAGCTTATCTATCGGGCTAGCGGGAGGAGTCGCCTACGAGCAGTACTTC
>TRBJ1-1|TRBV11-3|NA|TRBD1
CASSRTGGGGKAEAFF
TGTGCCAGCAGCCGTACAGGGGGCGGTGGGAAAGCTGAAGCTTTCTTT
>TRBJ2-3|TRBV15|NA|TRBD2
CATSTRLGGGSDTQYF
TGTGCCACCAGCACCCGTCTCGGGGGGGGGTCAGATACGCAGTATTTT
>TRBJ2-3|TRBV14|NA|NA
CASSQNSGYSTDTQYF
TGTGCCAGCAGCCAAAACAGCGGATACAGCACAGATACGCAGTATTTT
>TRBJ2-5|TRBV7-9|NA|NA
CASSLSGAQETQYF
TGTGCCAGCAGCTTATCAGGGGCGCAGGAGACCCAGTACTTC
>TRBJ1-1|TRBV28|NA|TRBD1
CATYRGGNTEAFF
TGTGCCACTTACAGGGGCGGGAACACTGAAGCTTTCTTT
>TRBJ1-1|TRBV12-5|NA|NA
CASQPGAPTTEAFF
TGTGCTAGCCAACCTGGGGCACCGACCACTGAAGCTTTCTTT
>TRBJ1-1|TRBV30|NA|NA
CAWRRRGGTEAFF
TGTGCCTGGAGGCGAAGGGGGGGCACTGAAGCTTTCTTT
>TRBJ1-2|TRBV30|NA|TRBD1
CAWRTRDRADANYGYTF
TGTGCCTGGAGGACCCGGGACAGGGCCGATGCTAACTATGGCTACACCTTC
>TRBJ1-4|TRBV28|NA|TRBD1
CASRRRRGQGVFDEKLFF
TGTGCCAGCAGACGACGTCGGGGACAGGGGGTTTTTGATGAAAAACTGTTTTTT
>TRBJ2-3|TRBV11-2|once|NA
CASSLDRLAATDTQYF
TGTGCCAGCAGCTTAGATCGTCTGGCGGCCACAGATACGCAGTATTTT
>TRBJ2-1|TRBV11-2|NA|TRBD1
CASSSGQGVYNEQFF
TGTGCCAGCAGCTCGGGACAGGGGGTATACAATGAGCAGTTCTTC
>TRBJ1-5|TRBV19|NA|NA
CASSITTLEGPQHF
TGTGCCAGTAGTATTACCACCCTTGAGGGGCCCCAGCATTTT
>TRBJ1-3|TRBV9|NA|NA
CASSVSGAPGNTIYF
TGTGCCAGCAGCGTATCAGGGGCCCCTGGAAACACCATATATTTT
>TRBJ2-7|TRBV6-1|NA|TRBD1
CASGSRDRAYEQYF
TGTGCCAGCGGTAGTCGGGACAGGGCCTACGAGCAGTACTTC
>TRBJ2-1|TRBV14|NA|TRBD2
CASSHETSGISYNEQFF
TGTGCCAGCAGCCATGAGACTAGCGGAATCTCCTACAATGAGCAGTTCTTC
>TRBJ1-2|TRBV11-2|NA|NA
CASSLARGIYGYTF
TGTGCCAGCAGCTTAGCGAGGGGGATCTATGGCTACACCTTC
>TRBJ2-7|TRBV6-5|NA|NA
CASGPGVEVEQYF
TGTGCCAGCGGGCCAGGGGTCGAAGTGGAGCAGTACTTC
>TRBJ2-3|TRBV6-1|NA|TRBD2
CASSEGLASTDTQYF
TGTGCCAGCAGTGAGGGACTAGCGAGCACAGATACGCAGTATTTT
>TRBJ1-2|TRBV5-1|NA|NA
CASSWGIGYGYTF
TGCGCCAGCAGCTGGGGCATCGGGTATGGCTACACCTTC
>TRBJ2-6|TRBV28|NA|NA
CASSIRVSGANVLTF
TGTGCCAGCAGTATCAGGGTGTCTGGGGCCAACGTCCTGACTTTC
>TRBJ1-2|TRBV19|NA|NA
CASSSKTLGGTNYGYTF
TGTGCCAGTAGTAGCAAAACCCTTGGGGGGACTAACTATGGCTACACCTTC
>TRBJ1-2|TRBV6-6|NA|TRBD1
CASREGTGTGAGYTF
TGTGCCAGCAGAGAAGGGACCGGGACAGGGGCAGGCTACACCTTC
>TRBJ1-5|TRBV28|once|NA
CASRSPGGGNQPQHF
TGTGCCAGCAGGTCGCCTGGCGGTGGGAATCAGCCCCAGCATTTT
>TRBJ2-4|TRBV5-4|NA|NA
CASSLEGVGRSNIQYF
TGTGCCAGCAGCTTGGAAGGGGTCGGCCGGAGCAACATTCAGTACTTC
>TRBJ1-2|TRBV27|NA|TRBD1
CASSLGQGAYTF
TGTGCCAGCAGTTTGGGACAGGGGGCATATACCTTC
>TRBJ1-1|TRBV19|NA|TRBD1
CATIPGGASEAFF
TGTGCCACCATTCCAGGGGGCGCCTCTGAAGCTTTCTTT
>TRBJ1-2|TRBV9|NA|TRBD1
CASSPTGQGGGYTF
TGTGCCAGCAGCCCCACCGGACAGGGAGGCGGCTACACCTTC
>TRBJ1-2|TRBV7-8|NA|TRBD1
CASSLGQQRTLNYGYTF
TGTGCCAGCAGCTTGGGACAGCAAAGAACCCTAAACTATGGCTACACCTTC
>TRBJ1-2|TRBV13|NA|TRBD1
CASSDGDSTYGYTF
TGTGCCAGCAGCGACGGGGACAGCACCTATGGCTACACCTTC